These 20 T cell receptor beta chains were sequenced from one sample in a study of blood T cell repertoires in COVID-19. Profiled with immunoSEQ multiplex PCR; TCRdb holds only in-frame clones, not every one. The sample gives some 270,000 clones, about 83% of which show up once; about 5.4% is in the top ten. Sequenced input: peripheral blood. These receptors were taken from a woman of 80 years or more with COVID-19, enrolled during active disease.

The J gene is TRBJ2-7, the V gene TRBV28; 15 bases match TRBD2. The trim removed 6 bases at V and 4 bases at J, leaving 10 bases unmatched. The germline gives CDR1 MDHEN, CDR2 SYDVKM. CDR3 length: 17 amino acids. The CDR3 nucleotides read TGTGCCAGCAGCGCTCCCCGGACTAGCGGGGGGGTTTACGAGCAGTACTTC. Amino acids: CASSAPRTSGGVYEQYF.

V is TRBV6-6 and J is TRBJ1-1; 11 bases map to TRBD1. Trimming removed 7 bases from V and 5 bases from J; junction bases left unmatched: 6. In germline, CDR1 is MNHNY, CDR2 SVGAGI (reference sequence). The CDR3 runs to 14 residues. CDR3 bases: TGTGCCAGCACCAGGGGGACAGGGGGGACTGAAGCTTTCTTT. Its protein product is CASTRGTGGTEAFF.

The chain joins TRBV20-1 to TRBJ1-1, with D unresolved. This CDR3 has 11 amino acids. The V end was cut by 5 bases, the J end by 5 bases, with 9 bases between. Germline CDR1 reads DFQATT; CDR2 reads SNEGSKA (reference sequence). The chain's CDR3 is CSAQRRTEAFF. The CDR3, as DNA: TGCAGTGCTCAGAGGAGGACTGAAGCTTTCTTT.

DNA for the CDR3: TGTGCCAGCAGCTTGGGTGCGGCGCGAAACACAGATACGCAGTATTTT. It translates to CASSLGAARNTDTQYF. The gene calls are TRBV5-4 and TRBJ2-3, with D uncertain. Germline V CDR1 and CDR2: SGHNT, YYREEE (reference sequence). The length of the CDR3 is 16 residues. With 0 bases removed from V and 2 bases from J, the gap between germline ends came to 13 bases.

The chain couples TRBV28 to TRBJ1-2; D not resolved. Looked up from germline, CDR1 is MDHEN and CDR2 is SYDVKM. The CDR3 extends over 16 amino acids. The ends were cut back, 4 bases at V and 4 bases at J, with 19 bases in the middle. The DNA for the CDR3 is TGTGCCAGCAGTTCCTCCCGCCTCGGGGTTGGCTATGGCTACACCTTC. Translation: CASSSSRLGVGYGYTF.

This sequence joins TRBV18 and TRBJ1-2; 7 nucleotides line up with TRBD1. Germline loops: CDR1 KGHSH, CDR2 LQKENI. Losses at the gene ends were 5 bases for V and 8 bases for J; bases not matched to a gene: 11. This CDR3 has 14 residues. The CDR3 loop reads CASSGTVIASGYTF. The CDR3 bases are TGTGCCAGCTCAGGGACAGTCATCGCCAGCGGCTACACCTTC. Full variable domain (missing parts from reference TRBV18 and TRBJ1-2): NAGVMQNPRHLVRRRGQEARLRCSPMKGHSHVYWYRQLPEEGLKFMVYLQKENIIDESGMPKERFSAEFPKEGPSILRIQQVVRGDSAAYFCASSGTVIASGYTFGSGTRLTVV.

The CDR3 sequence is CASSLDRPDQPQHF. CDR3 nucleotide sequence: TGCGCCAGCAGCTTGGACAGGCCTGATCAGCCCCAGCATTTT. The chain has TRBV5-1 and TRBJ1-5; possible D gene TRBD1, 5 bases. CDR3 length: 14 amino acids. V shed 0 bases and J shed 5 bases, with 9 bases lying between them. CDR1 SGHRS and CDR2 YFSETQ come from the germline V gene.

The chain recombines TRBV6-5 with TRBJ2-1; 10 bases are shared with TRBD2. Looked up from germline, CDR1 is MNHEY and CDR2 is SVGAGI. V shed 6 bases, J shed 5 bases, and the junction held 7 bases outside the gene matches. The CDR3 is 15 residues long. CDR3 region: CASRRSSGGNNEQFF. In nucleotides, the CDR3 is TGTGCCAGCAGACGTTCTAGCGGGGGTAACAATGAGCAGTTCTTC.

The V gene is TRBV2, the J gene TRBJ1-5; possibly TRBD1 for D (5 bases). Germline V CDR1 and CDR2: SNHLY, FYNNEI. Trimming pared 5 bases from V and 5 bases from J, leaving 16 bases between. The CDR3 consists of 15 residues. Here the CDR3 reads CASSRGSLIDQPQHF. Written as DNA, the CDR3 is TGTGCCAGCAGTAGGGGTTCCCTTATTGATCAGCCCCAGCATTTT.

This sequence joins TRBV20-1 and TRBJ2-1, with TRBD1 matching 8 bases. The CDR3 is 13 residues long. Per germline, CDR1 DFQATT and CDR2 SNEGSKA (reference sequence). J gave up 5 bases and V 3 bases, and 3 bases lay outside the gene matches. The CDR3 DNA reads TGCAGTGCTAGTTACAGGGGGAACAATGAGCAGTTCTTC. Translating gives CSASYRGNNEQFF.

The chain employs TRBV19 and TRBJ2-7, with TRBD1 matching over 7 bases. The CDR3 length is 13 residues. V dropped 3 bases and J dropped 2; count of bases not matched to a gene: 1. Germline CDR1 reads LNHDA; CDR2 reads SQIVND (reference sequence). The chain's CDR3 is CASSIGTAYEQYF. In DNA form, the CDR3 reads TGTGCCAGTAGTATCGGGACAGCCTACGAGCAGTACTTC.

The chain joins TRBV10-3 to TRBJ1-2; 9 bases line up with TRBD1. Trimming took 10 bases from V and 8 from J; bases not matched to a gene: 8. Germline loops: CDR1 ENHRY, CDR2 SYGVKD. The CDR3 length is 12 residues. The CDR3 loop reads CATQGAEEGYTF. CDR3 DNA sequence: TGTGCCACACAGGGGGCGGAGGAGGGCTACACCTTC.

J is TRBJ1-1 and V is TRBV28; 7 bases map to TRBD1. This CDR3 region has 14 residues. Germline V CDR1 and CDR2: MDHEN, SYDVKM. Germline trimming cut 4 bases from V and 6 bases from J; bases unmatched to any gene: 8. The CDR3 bases are TGTGCCAGCAGTTCGGGGACAGCGGTCGCTGAAGCTTTCTTT. Protein product: CASSSGTAVAEAFF.

The chain is built from TRBV5-1 and TRBJ1-1; 7 bases are a match to TRBD1. J was trimmed by 2 bases and V by 4 bases; bases with no gene match: 5. This CDR3 contains 14 residues. Germline V CDR1 and CDR2: SGHRS, YFSETQ. The CDR3: CASSHQGGNTEAFF. CDR3 sequence (DNA): TGCGCCAGCAGCCATCAGGGGGGAAACACTGAAGCTTTCTTT.

The rearrangement links TRBV18 to TRBJ2-3, with 8 bases fitting TRBD2. V lost 5 bases to trimming and J lost 1 base; unmatched junction nucleotides: 8. In germline, CDR1 is KGHSH, CDR2 LQKENI. The CDR3 loop spans 16 amino acids. The CDR3 region is CASSSGGRTGTDTQYF. As DNA, the CDR3 is TGTGCCAGCTCATCGGGGGGGCGTACAGGCACAGATACGCAGTATTTT.

Comment on this clone: Other nucleotide sequences in the sample specify the same CDR3. The chain recombines TRBV27 with TRBJ1-4, with D perhaps TRBD1 (6 bases). CDR3 length: 14 amino acids. Germline lookup yields CDR1 MNHEY and CDR2 SMNVEV (reference sequence). Trimming pared 2 bases from V and 7 bases from J, leaving 11 bases between. The CDR3 spells CASSLQGIGEKLFF. CDR3 nucleotides: TGTGCCAGCAGTTTACAGGGGATAGGTGAAAAACTGTTTTTT.

This clone was observed a few times. The chain carries TRBV25-1 and TRBJ1-1; D not certain. Germline V gene data show CDR1 as MGHDK and CDR2 as SYGVNS. Deletions cut 6 bases from V and 5 bases from J, with 7 bases between. The CDR3 spans 11 residues. The CDR3 loop is CASRLFTEAFF. The CDR3 DNA is TGTGCCAGCAGACTTTTTACTGAAGCTTTCTTT.

This sequence joins TRBV20-1 and TRBJ2-1; D unresolved. V dropped 6 bases and J dropped 9 bases, with 12 bases sitting between them. Per germline, CDR1 DFQATT and CDR2 SNEGSKA (reference sequence). The CDR3 consists of 11 residues. Here the CDR3 reads CSAGPRGEQFF. CDR3 DNA sequence: TGCAGTGCAGGCCCCCGCGGTGAGCAGTTCTTC.

This rearrangement joins TRBV10-3 to TRBJ2-6, with 11 bases fitting TRBD1. The germline V gene encodes CDR1 ENHRY and CDR2 SYGVKD. The CDR3 has 16 amino acids. Losses at the gene ends were 7 bases for V and 0 bases for J; bases not matched to a gene: 2. CDR3: CAITGQGASGANVLTF. As DNA, the CDR3 is TGTGCCATCACCGGACAGGGGGCCTCTGGGGCCAACGTCCTGACTTTC.

V gene TRBV28 combines with J gene TRBJ1-6, with D perhaps TRBD1 (6 bases). This CDR3 region has 15 residues. V dropped 3 bases and J dropped 7 bases, with 13 bases sitting between them. Per the germline V gene, CDR1 is MDHEN and CDR2 is SYDVKM. The CDR3: CASSFRAGVNSPLHF. DNA for the CDR3: TGTGCCAGCAGTTTCAGGGCAGGGGTGAATTCACCCCTCCACTTT. Full variable domain (rest looked up from reference TRBV28 and TRBJ1-6): DVKVTQSSRYLVKRTGEKVFLECVQDMDHENMFWYRQDPGLGLRLIYFSYDVKMKEKGDIPEGYSVSREKKERFSLILESASTNQTSMYLCASSFRAGVNSPLHFGNGTRLTVT.